These 7 T cell receptor beta chains came from one sample sequenced in a study of cytomegalovirus exposure and HLA in healthy donors. The primer mix had 60 Vbeta and 13 Jbeta primers. Method: immunoSEQ multiplex PCR; TCRdb's copy keeps in-frame clones and lacks some. The sample has about 100,000 clones, around 82% seen once; the top ten hold 0.76%. Sequencing was carried out using PBMCs. The receptors stem from a woman aged 60-75 years in good health and CMV-seronegative.

This chain connects TRBV21-1 to TRBJ1-1. TRBV21-1 is marked as a pseudogene. The CDR3 has 11 amino acids. CDR3 bases: TGTGCCAGCAGCCCGCGGGGAGGAGCTTTCTTT. This codes for CASSPRGGAFF.

The J gene is TRBJ2-7, the V gene TRBV7-9; TRBD1 aligns across 9 bases. Germline V gives CDR1 SEHNR, CDR2 FQNEAQ (reference sequence). CDR3 length: 14 residues. The trim removed 4 bases at V and 3 bases at J, leaving 4 bases unmatched. This CDR3 reads CASSSGQGDYEQYF. CDR3 in DNA: TGTGCCAGCAGCTCGGGACAGGGAGACTACGAGCAGTACTTC.

V and J are TRBV13 and TRBJ1-4; 10 bases align to TRBD1. The J segment lost 7 bases and the V segment lost 5 bases, leaving 16 bases of the junction unmatched. The germline V gene has CDR1 PRHDT and CDR2 FYEKMQ (reference sequence). This CDR3 comprises 18 residues. The CDR3 reads CASSLFRDRGKKGEKLFF. DNA of the CDR3: TGTGCCAGCAGCCTCTTCCGGGACAGGGGTAAGAAGGGTGAAAAACTGTTTTTT.

This rearrangement joins TRBV10-2 to TRBJ1-2; perhaps TRBD1 as D (6 bases). The CDR3 consists of 13 residues. The V gene lost 10 bases and the J gene lost 0 bases, with 12 bases spanning the gap. Germline CDR1 reads WSHSY; CDR2 reads SAAADI. CDR3 residues: CATVDSTNYGYTF. CDR3 coding DNA: TGCGCCACCGTGGACAGTACTAACTATGGCTACACCTTC.

The chain's CDR3 is CSARSSNEQFF. The CDR3 DNA follows: TGCAGTGCTAGATCGAGTAATGAGCAGTTCTTC. The chain recombines TRBV20-1 with TRBJ2-1; D is undetermined. The V gene's germline CDR1 is DFQATT and CDR2 SNEGSKA (reference sequence). This CDR3 has 11 residues. V was pared by 2 bases and J by 7 bases, with 6 bases between.

In regard to this clone: This CDR3 is also generated by other DNA sequences in the sample. The chain carries TRBV5-6 and TRBJ2-7; 8 bases align to TRBD1. The germline CDR1 and CDR2 sequences are SGHDT and YYEEEE. The V segment lost 5 bases and the J segment 7 bases; nucleotides outside the gene matches: 5. This CDR3 region has 12 residues. The CDR3 coding sequence is TGTGCCAGCAGTCGGACAGGGCGGGAGCAGTACTTC. Translation gives CASSRTGREQYF. The full variable domain, rest sourced from reference TRBV5-6 and TRBJ2-7, is DAGVTQSPTHLIKTRGQQVTLRCSPKSGHDTVSWYQQALGQGPQFIFQYYEEEERQRGNFPDRFSGHQFPNYSSELNVNALLLGDSALYLCASSRTGREQYFGPGTRLTVT.

The genes are TRBV19 and TRBJ1-1; D is possibly TRBD1 (5 bases). The CDR3 contains 15 residues. The ends were cut back, 5 bases at V and 2 bases at J, with 15 bases in the middle. Germline CDR1 reads LNHDA; CDR2 reads SQIVND (reference sequence). This chain's CDR3 is CASSPRGRENTEAFF. CDR3 nucleotide sequence: TGTGCCAGTAGTCCCCGGGGGAGGGAAAACACTGAAGCTTTCTTT.